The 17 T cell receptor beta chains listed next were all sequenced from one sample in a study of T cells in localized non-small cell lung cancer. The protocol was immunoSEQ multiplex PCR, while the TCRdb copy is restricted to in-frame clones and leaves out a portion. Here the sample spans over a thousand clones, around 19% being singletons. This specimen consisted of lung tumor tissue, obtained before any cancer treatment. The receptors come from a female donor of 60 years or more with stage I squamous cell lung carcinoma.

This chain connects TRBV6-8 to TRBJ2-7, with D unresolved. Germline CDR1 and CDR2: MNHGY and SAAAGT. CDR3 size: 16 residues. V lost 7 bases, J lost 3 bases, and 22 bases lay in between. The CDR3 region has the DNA TGTGCCAGCACCCCAATGGTCCCTACCCGTATCTACGAGCAGTACTTC. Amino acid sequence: CASTPMVPTRIYEQYF.

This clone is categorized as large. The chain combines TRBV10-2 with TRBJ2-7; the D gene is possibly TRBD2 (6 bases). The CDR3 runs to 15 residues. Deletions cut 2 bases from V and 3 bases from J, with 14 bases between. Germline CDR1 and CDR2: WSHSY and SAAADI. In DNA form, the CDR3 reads TGCGCCAGCAGTGAGGGGAGTAGCGGAGGCTACGAGCAGTACTTC. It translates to CASSEGSSGGYEQYF.

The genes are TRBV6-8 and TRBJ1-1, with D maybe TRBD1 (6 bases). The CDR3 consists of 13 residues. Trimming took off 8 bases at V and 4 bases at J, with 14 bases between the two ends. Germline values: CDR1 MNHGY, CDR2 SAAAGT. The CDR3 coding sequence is TGTGCCAGCGTAAAACAGGGAAGCACTGAAGCTTTCTTT. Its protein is CASVKQGSTEAFF.

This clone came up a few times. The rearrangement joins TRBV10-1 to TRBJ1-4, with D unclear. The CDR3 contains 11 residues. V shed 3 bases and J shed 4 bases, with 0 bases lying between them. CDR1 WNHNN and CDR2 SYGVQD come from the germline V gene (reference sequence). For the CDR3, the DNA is TGCGCCAGCAGTGATAATGAAAAACTGTTTTTT. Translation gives CASSDNEKLFF.

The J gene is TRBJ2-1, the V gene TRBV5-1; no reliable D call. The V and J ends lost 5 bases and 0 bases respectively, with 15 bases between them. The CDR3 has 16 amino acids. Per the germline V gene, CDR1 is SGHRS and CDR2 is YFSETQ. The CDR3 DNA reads TGCGCCAGCAGATCAGCCGGGTCTAGCTCCTACAATGAGCAGTTCTTC. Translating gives CASRSAGSSSYNEQFF. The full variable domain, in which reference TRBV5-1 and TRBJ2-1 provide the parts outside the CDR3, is KAGVTQTPRYLIKTRGQQVTLSCSPISGHRSVSWYQQTPGQGLQFLFEYFSETQRNKGNFPGRFSGRQFSNSRSEMNVSTLELGDSALYLCASRSAGSSSYNEQFFGPGTRLTVL.

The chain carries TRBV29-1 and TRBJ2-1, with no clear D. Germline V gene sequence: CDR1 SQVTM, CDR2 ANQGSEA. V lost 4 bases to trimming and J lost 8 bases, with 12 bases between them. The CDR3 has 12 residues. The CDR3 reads CSVVRSLHEQFF. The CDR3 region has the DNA TGCAGCGTTGTTCGGTCCCTCCATGAGCAGTTCTTC.

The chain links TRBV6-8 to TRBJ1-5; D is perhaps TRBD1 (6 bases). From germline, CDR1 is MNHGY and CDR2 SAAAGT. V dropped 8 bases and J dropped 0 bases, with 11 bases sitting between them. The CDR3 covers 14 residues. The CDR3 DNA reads TGTGCCAGCGGGGGGCGTTATAGCAATCAGCCCCAGCATTTT. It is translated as CASGGRYSNQPQHF.

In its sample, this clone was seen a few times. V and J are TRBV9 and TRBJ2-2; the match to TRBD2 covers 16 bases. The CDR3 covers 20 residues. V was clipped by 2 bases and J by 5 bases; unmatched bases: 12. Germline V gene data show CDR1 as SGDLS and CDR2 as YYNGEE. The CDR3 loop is CASSVGLAGGPGVITGELFF. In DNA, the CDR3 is TGTGCCAGCAGCGTGGGACTAGCGGGAGGGCCAGGAGTTATTACCGGGGAGCTGTTTTTT.

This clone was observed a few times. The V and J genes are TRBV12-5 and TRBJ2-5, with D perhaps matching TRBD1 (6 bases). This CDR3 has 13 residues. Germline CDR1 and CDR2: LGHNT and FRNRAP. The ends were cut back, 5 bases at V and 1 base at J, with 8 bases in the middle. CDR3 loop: CASGGTTQETQYF. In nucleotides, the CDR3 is TGTGCTAGTGGTGGGACAACCCAAGAGACCCAGTACTTC.

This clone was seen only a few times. CDR3 loop: CASSQGTSADTQYF. The CDR3, as DNA: TGTGCCAGTAGCCAAGGTACTAGCGCAGATACGCAGTATTTT. The rearrangement uses TRBV19 and TRBJ2-3; 7 nucleotides match TRBD2. J was trimmed by 4 bases and V by 6 bases; bases with no gene match: 7. Germline CDR1 is LNHDA and CDR2 is SQIVND (reference sequence). The CDR3 runs to 14 residues.

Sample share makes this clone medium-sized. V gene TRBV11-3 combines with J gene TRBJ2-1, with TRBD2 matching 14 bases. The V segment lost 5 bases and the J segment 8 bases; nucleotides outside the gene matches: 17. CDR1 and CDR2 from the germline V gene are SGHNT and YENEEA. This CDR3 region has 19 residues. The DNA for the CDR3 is TGTGCCAGCAGCGCCGCACGACCCCTGGGACTAGCGGGAGACCATGAGCAGTTCTTC. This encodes CASSAARPLGLAGDHEQFF. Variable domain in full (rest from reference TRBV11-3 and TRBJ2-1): EAGVVQSPRYKIIEKKQPVAFWCNPISGHNTLYWYLQNLGQGPELLIRYENEEAVDDSQLPKDRFSAERLKGVDSTLKIQPAELGDSAVYLCASSAARPLGLAGDHEQFFGPGTRLTVL.

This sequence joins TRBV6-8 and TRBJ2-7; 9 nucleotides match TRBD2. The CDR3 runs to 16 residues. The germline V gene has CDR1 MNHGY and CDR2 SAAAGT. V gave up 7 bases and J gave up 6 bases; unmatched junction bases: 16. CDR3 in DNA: TGTGCCAGCACCCCAGTGGAGTTAGCGGGAGCTGGCGAGCAGTACTTC. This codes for CASTPVELAGAGEQYF.

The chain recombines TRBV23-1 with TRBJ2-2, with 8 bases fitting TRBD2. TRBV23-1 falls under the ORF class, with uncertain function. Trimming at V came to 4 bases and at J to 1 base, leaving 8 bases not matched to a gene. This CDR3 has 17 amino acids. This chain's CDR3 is CASSRSSGTGNTGELFF. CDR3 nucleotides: TGCGCCAGCAGTCGAAGTAGCGGGACGGGGAACACCGGGGAGCTGTTTTTT.

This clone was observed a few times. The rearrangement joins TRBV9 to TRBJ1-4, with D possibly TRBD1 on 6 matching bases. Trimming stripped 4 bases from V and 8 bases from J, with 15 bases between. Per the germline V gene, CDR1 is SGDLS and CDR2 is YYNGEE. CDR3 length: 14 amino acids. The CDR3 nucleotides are TGTGCCAGCAGCCCCGGGGGGGCTGGGGAAAAACTGTTTTTT. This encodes CASSPGGAGEKLFF. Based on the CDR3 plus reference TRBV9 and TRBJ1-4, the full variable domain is DSGVTQTPKHLITATGQRVTLRCSPRSGDLSVYWYQQSLDQGLQFLIQYYNGEERAKGNILERFSAQQFPDLHSELNLSSLELGDSALYFCASSPGGAGEKLFFGSGTQLSVL.

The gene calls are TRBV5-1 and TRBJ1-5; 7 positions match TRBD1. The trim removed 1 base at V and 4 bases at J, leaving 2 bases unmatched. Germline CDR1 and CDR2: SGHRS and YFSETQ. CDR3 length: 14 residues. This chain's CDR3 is CASSLTGENQPQHF. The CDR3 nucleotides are TGCGCCAGCAGCTTGACAGGGGAGAATCAGCCCCAGCATTTT.

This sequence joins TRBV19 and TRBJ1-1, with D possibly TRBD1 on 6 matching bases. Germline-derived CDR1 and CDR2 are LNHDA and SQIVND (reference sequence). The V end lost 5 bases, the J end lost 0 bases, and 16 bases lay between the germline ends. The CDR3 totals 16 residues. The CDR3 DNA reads TGTGCCAGTAGTTCGCGGCAGGGGCCCATGAACACTGAAGCTTTCTTT. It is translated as CASSSRQGPMNTEAFF.

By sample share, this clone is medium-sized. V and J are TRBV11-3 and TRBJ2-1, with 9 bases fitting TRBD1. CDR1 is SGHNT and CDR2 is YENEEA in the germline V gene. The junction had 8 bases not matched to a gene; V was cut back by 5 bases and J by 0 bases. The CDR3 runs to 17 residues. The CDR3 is CASSPWTGDFSYNEQFF. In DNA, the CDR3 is TGTGCCAGCAGCCCCTGGACAGGGGACTTCTCCTACAATGAGCAGTTCTTC.